Listed here are 31 T cell receptor beta chains from one sample, sequenced in a study of blood T cell repertoires in COVID-19. Repertoires were generated with immunoSEQ multiplex PCR, while TCRdb's copy carries only in-frame clones and drops some. This sample has under 300,000 clones, with 86% found just once. The sample consisted of peripheral blood. All receptors come from a man aged 25 to 40 who had recovered from COVID-19.

The rearrangement joins TRBV12-1 to TRBJ1-2; the table's D call of TRBD1 was not tested on the DNA. TRBV12-1 is a recognized pseudogene. The CDR3 sequence is 14 residues long. CDR3 sequence reads: CASSPSGQDYGYTF. CDR3 nucleotide sequence: TGTGCCAGCAGCCCTTCGGGACAAGACTATGGCTACACCTTC.

This chain connects TRBV12-5 to TRBJ1-6, with D maybe TRBD1 (6 bases). CDR1 LGHNT and CDR2 FRNRAP come from the germline V gene. The V end was cut by 3 bases, the J end by 7 bases, with 16 bases between. The CDR3 is made up of 16 amino acids. DNA of the CDR3: TGTGCTAGTGGTTTTCTGGACAGAAGATTAAATTCACCCCTCCACTTT. Translating it yields CASGFLDRRLNSPLHF.

The chain recombines TRBV28 with TRBJ1-3; possible D gene TRBD1, 5 bases. The length of the CDR3 is 15 residues. Germline V gives CDR1 MDHEN, CDR2 SYDVKM. V dropped 6 bases and J dropped 0 bases, with 12 bases sitting between them. CDR3 DNA sequence: TGTGCCAGCAGGGGGGGGACTTACTCTGGAAACACCATATATTTT. Its translation: CASRGGTYSGNTIYF.

V gene TRBV11-2 combines with J gene TRBJ2-2; 7 nucleotides match TRBD1. The CDR3 contains 13 residues. With V trimmed by 4 bases and J by 7 bases, 3 bases remained unmatched. Germline V lookup: CDR1 SGHAT, CDR2 FQNNGV. The CDR3 DNA reads as TGTGCCAGCAGCTCCAGACAGGGCGGGGAGCTGTTTTTT. This gives the protein CASSSRQGGELFF.

The rearrangement joins TRBV7-9 to TRBJ2-2; weak D call: TRBD1 (6 bases). Per the germline V gene, CDR1 is SEHNR and CDR2 is FQNEAQ (reference sequence). Trimming removed 6 bases from V and 7 bases from J, with 12 bases in between. This CDR3 is built from 13 residues. CDR3 nucleotide sequence: TGTGCCAGCAGTTCGGACAGCGGCGGGGAGCTGTTTTTT. Its protein product is CASSSDSGGELFF.

This chain joins TRBV5-1 and TRBJ1-1; TRBD1 matches 9 bases. Germline values: CDR1 SGHRS, CDR2 YFSETQ. V lost 1 base to trimming and J lost 1 base; unmatched junction nucleotides: 5. The CDR3 length is 16 residues. In DNA form, the CDR3 reads TGCGCCAGCAGCTTGACTCCGACAGGGGGGAACACTGAAGCTTTCTTT. Encoded protein: CASSLTPTGGNTEAFF.

This rearrangement joins TRBV25-1 to TRBJ2-5; D call uncertain. Germline assignment: CDR1 MGHDK and CDR2 SYGVNS. The length of the CDR3 is 14 residues. The V end was cut by 1 base, the J end by 1 base, with 7 bases between. CDR3 in amino acids: CASSELHSQETQYF. The CDR3 nucleotides read TGTGCCAGCAGTGAATTGCACAGCCAAGAGACCCAGTACTTC. Variable domain in full (rest from reference TRBV25-1 and TRBJ2-5): EADIYQTPRYLVIGTGKKITLECSQTMGHDKMYWYQQDPGMELHLIHYSYGVNSTEKGDLSSESTVSRIRTEHFPLTLESARPSHTSQYLCASSELHSQETQYFGPGTRLLVL.

V is TRBV19 and J is TRBJ2-7; unclear D gene. The CDR3 totals 14 residues. Between the trimmed V and J ends, which lost 7 bases and 3 bases, there was a span of 16 bases. Looked up from germline, CDR1 is LNHDA and CDR2 is SQIVND (reference sequence). The CDR3 DNA follows: TGTGCCAGTACCCCGATGAGACACCGCTACGAGCAGTACTTC. Encoded protein: CASTPMRHRYEQYF.

The rearrangement joins TRBV27 to TRBJ1-1; D unresolved. This CDR3 has 14 amino acids. Germline V gene lookup returns CDR1 MNHEY and CDR2 SMNVEV (reference sequence). The V gene lost 0 bases and the J gene lost 11 bases, with 16 bases spanning the gap. Here the CDR3 reads CASSLSTVLSEAFF. CDR3 DNA: TGTGCCAGCAGTTTATCCACAGTGTTGAGTGAGGCTTTCTTT.

This clone was seen only once. Other nucleotide sequences in the sample specify the same CDR3. The CDR3 is CASSIGDRANTEAFF. In DNA, the CDR3 is TGTGCCAGTAGTATTGGTGACAGGGCGAACACTGAAGCTTTCTTT. The gene calls are TRBV19 and TRBJ1-1; TRBD1 agrees at 7 bases. Looked up from germline, CDR1 is LNHDA and CDR2 is SQIVND (reference sequence). V was clipped by 3 bases and J by 1 base; unmatched bases: 5. CDR3 length: 15 amino acids.

This chain uses TRBV5-1 with TRBJ2-4; D is unresolved. The CDR3 extends over 16 amino acids. V was shortened by 0 bases and J by 0 bases, with 10 bases between the two germline ends. Looked up from germline, CDR1 is SGHRS and CDR2 is YFSETQ. CDR3 DNA: TGCGCCAGCAGCTTGGGCTTAGTCTTAGCCAAAAACATTCAGTACTTC. Translation gives CASSLGLVLAKNIQYF.

The V and J genes are TRBV27 and TRBJ2-2, with D perhaps TRBD2 (5 bases). The V gene lost 0 bases and the J gene lost 8 bases, with 7 bases spanning the gap. The germline gives CDR1 MNHEY, CDR2 SMNVEV (reference sequence). This CDR3 spans 13 amino acids. The CDR3 reads CASSLSTGGELFF. The CDR3, as DNA: TGTGCCAGCAGTTTATCGACGGGAGGGGAGCTGTTTTTT.

The chain combines TRBV6-5 with TRBJ2-7; 7 bases match TRBD1. Trimming cost V 6 bases and J 3 bases; bases outside gene matches: 8. The CDR3 sequence is 14 residues long. The germline CDR1 and CDR2 sequences are MNHEY and SVGAGI. CDR3 protein: CASSPRDSHYEQYF. The DNA of the CDR3 is TGTGCCAGCAGCCCACGGGACAGCCACTACGAGCAGTACTTC.

The chain has TRBV7-8 and TRBJ1-1; D uncertain. V was clipped by 5 bases and J by 8 bases, with 15 bases between them. CDR1 SGHVS and CDR2 FQNEAQ come from the germline V gene. This CDR3 contains 13 residues. CDR3 DNA sequence: TGTGCCAGCAGCGTCCTTGAGTTTTCGGAAGCTTTCTTT. Its translation is CASSVLEFSEAFF.

CDR3 sequence: CASSLWDRGAFF. The CDR3, as DNA: TGTGCCAGCAGCTTATGGGATAGGGGGGCTTTCTTT. This chain connects TRBV11-2 to TRBJ1-1; the D gene is possibly TRBD1 (6 bases). CDR1 is SGHAT and CDR2 is FQNNGV in the germline V gene. With 2 bases removed from V and 11 bases from J, the gap between germline ends came to 12 bases. CDR3 size: 12 residues. The full variable domain, completed using reference TRBV11-2 and TRBJ1-1, is EAGVAQSPRYKIIEKRQSVAFWCNPISGHATLYWYQQILGQGPKLLIQFQNNGVVDDSQLPKDRFSAERLKGVDSTLKIQPAKLEDSAVYLCASSLWDRGAFFGQGTRLTVV.

This chain uses TRBV7-7 with TRBJ2-1; possible D gene TRBD2, 6 bases. The CDR3 contains 15 residues. V lost 1 base to trimming and J lost 6 bases, with 13 bases between them. The germline V gene has CDR1 SSHAT and CDR2 FNYEAQ (reference sequence). This chain's CDR3 is CASSLGLAGLNEQFF. In nucleotides, the CDR3 is TGTGCCAGCAGCTTAGGATTGGCGGGGCTCAATGAGCAGTTCTTC. Full variable domain (rest looked up from reference TRBV7-7 and TRBJ2-1): GAGVSQSPRYKVTKRGQDVTLRCDPISSHATLYWYQQALGQGPEFLTYFNYEAQPDKSGLPSDRFSAERPEGSISTLTIQRTEQRDSAMYRCASSLGLAGLNEQFFGPGTRLTVL.

This clone was recorded at least ten times. The chain carries TRBV6-5 and TRBJ1-5, with 9 bases matching TRBD1. The CDR3 runs to 15 residues. In germline, CDR1 is MNHEY, CDR2 SVGAGI. V lost 4 bases and J lost 2; bases outside the gene matches: 3. CDR3 sequence reads: CASSSRTGGNQPQHF. The DNA for the CDR3 is TGTGCCAGCAGTTCCCGGACAGGGGGCAATCAGCCCCAGCATTTT.

J is TRBJ2-3 and V is TRBV3-1 (or the pseudogene TRBV3-2); TRBD2 matches 11 bases. CDR1 and CDR2 from the germline V gene are LGHDT and YNNKEL (reference sequence). V shed 0 bases, J shed 5 bases, and the junction held 4 bases outside the gene matches. The CDR3 has 16 residues. The CDR3 nucleotides read TGTGCCAGCAGCCAAGATCTAGCGGGGGGCCGAGATACGCAGTATTTT. As protein: CASSQDLAGGRDTQYF.

The genes are TRBV5-6 and TRBJ2-3, with no clear D. With 7 bases removed from V and 2 bases from J, the gap between germline ends came to 8 bases. Germline lookup yields CDR1 SGHDT and CDR2 YYEEEE. The CDR3 has 12 amino acids. This CDR3 is CASRRYTDTQYF. In DNA, the CDR3 is TGTGCCAGCCGTAGATACACAGATACGCAGTATTTT.

The rearrangement joins TRBV4-2 to TRBJ1-4; TRBD1 matches 10 bases. Looked up from germline, CDR1 is LGHNA and CDR2 is YNFKEQ. The CDR3 spans 18 residues. V gave up 1 base and J gave up 6 bases; unmatched junction bases: 11. The CDR3 reads CASSQVSGWGTGDEKLFF. CDR3 DNA: TGTGCCAGCAGCCAAGTATCAGGTTGGGGGACAGGGGATGAAAAACTGTTTTTT.

The rearrangement links TRBV6-5 to TRBJ1-6; TRBD1 is a possible D gene (5 bases). From germline, CDR1 is MNHEY and CDR2 SVGAGI. The CDR3 contains 16 residues. The V end lost 2 bases, the J end lost 2 bases, and 10 bases lay between the germline ends. The CDR3 DNA sequence: TGTGCCAGCAGTTACATGGGCAGGGCCTATAATTCACCCCTCCACTTT. This codes for CASSYMGRAYNSPLHF.

This clone has more than one count but fewer than ten. V usage is TRBV6-5 and J usage is TRBJ1-2; D perhaps matches TRBD1 (6 bases). CDR1 is MNHEY and CDR2 is SVGAGI in the germline V gene. V lost 2 bases to trimming and J lost 5 bases, with 18 bases between them. The CDR3 is 16 residues long. The CDR3 loop is CASSYGSFQGKYGYTF. CDR3 nucleotides: TGTGCCAGCAGTTACGGGTCATTTCAGGGGAAGTATGGCTACACCTTC.

The V call is TRBV6-5, the J call TRBJ1-5; tentative D call: TRBD1 (6 bases). Looked up from germline, CDR1 is MNHEY and CDR2 is SVGAGI. The CDR3 loop spans 12 amino acids. Trimming stripped 6 bases from V and 7 bases from J, with 10 bases between. The CDR3 loop is CASRSGVQPQHF. The CDR3 nucleotides read TGTGCCAGCAGGTCAGGGGTCCAGCCCCAGCATTTT.

The rearrangement uses TRBV29-1 and TRBJ1-2, with D possibly being TRBD1 (6 bases). This CDR3 is built from 13 residues. V gave up 7 bases and J gave up 7 bases, with 19 bases separating them. Germline assignment: CDR1 SQVTM and CDR2 ANQGSEA. Here the CDR3 reads CSATTQLRGGYTF. The CDR3 coding sequence is TGCAGCGCTACTACGCAACTCAGGGGTGGCTACACCTTC.

The V call is TRBV5-6, the J call TRBJ2-3, with a weak D call TRBD1 (5 bases). CDR3 size: 17 residues. V was shortened by 5 bases and J by 2 bases, with 21 bases between the two germline ends. Germline CDR1 SGHDT, CDR2 YYEEEE. CDR3 bases: TGTGCCAGCAGGATTGTAGGACACCTGGCCCCCACAGATACGCAGTATTTT. Translating gives CASRIVGHLAPTDTQYF.

This clone has just one count. The V and J genes are TRBV5-1 and TRBJ2-5, with D tentatively TRBD1 (6 bases). The CDR3 runs to 15 residues. Looked up from germline, CDR1 is SGHRS and CDR2 is YFSETQ. The V end was cut by 6 bases, the J end by 4 bases, with 19 bases between. The CDR3 protein is CASTPEGDGGETQYF. The CDR3 region has the DNA TGCGCCAGCACCCCAGAGGGGGACGGTGGAGAGACCCAGTACTTC.

Worth noting for this clone: The same CDR3 can be traced to other DNA sequences in this sample. The J gene is TRBJ1-1, the V gene TRBV5-1; D is ambiguous. With 0 bases removed from V and 1 base from J, the gap between germline ends came to 4 bases. The germline V gene encodes CDR1 SGHRS and CDR2 YFSETQ. The CDR3 contains 13 residues. The CDR3 DNA is TGCGCCAGCAGCTTGGCGGGGAACACTGAAGCTTTCTTT. This gives the protein CASSLAGNTEAFF.

The chain carries TRBV19 and TRBJ2-5; 10 nucleotides match TRBD1. The V gene's germline CDR1 is LNHDA and CDR2 SQIVND (reference sequence). The CDR3 contains 14 residues. The ends lost 5 bases at V and 4 bases at J; junction bases unmatched: 4. The CDR3 DNA reads TGTGCCAGTAGTCCCGGGGACAGGGGAGAGACCCAGTACTTC. It yields the protein CASSPGDRGETQYF.

The V and J genes are TRBV27 and TRBJ2-7; tentatively, D is TRBD1 (5 bases). Germline CDR1 and CDR2: MNHEY and SMNVEV (reference sequence). Trimming shortened V by 3 bases and J by 4 bases, and 10 bases separated the two germline ends. The CDR3 covers 13 residues. The CDR3 loop is CASSFLDTYEQYF. CDR3 sequence (DNA): TGTGCCAGCAGTTTTCTGGACACATACGAGCAGTACTTC.

The sample holds a few counts of this clone. V and J are TRBV3-1 (or the pseudogene TRBV3-2) and TRBJ1-5; D uncertain. Germline V gene lookup returns CDR1 LGHDT and CDR2 YNNKEL (reference sequence). The CDR3 contains 14 residues. The V end lost 0 bases, the J end lost 4 bases, and 7 bases lay between the germline ends. CDR3 region: CASSQDFNNQPQHF. The CDR3 nucleotides read TGTGCCAGCAGCCAAGATTTCAATAATCAGCCCCAGCATTTT.

CDR3 in DNA: TGTGCCAGCAGCTTAGGACAGGGGGCTGAGGAAAAACTGTTTTTT. Translated, it gives CASSLGQGAEEKLFF. The genes are TRBV7-2 and TRBJ1-4; 10 bases fit TRBD1. CDR1 and CDR2 from the germline V gene are SGHTA and FQGNSA. This CDR3 comprises 15 residues. Germline trimming cut 1 base from V and 8 bases from J; bases unmatched to any gene: 4.